This T cell receptor beta chain was sequenced in a study of vaccination and CD4 T cells after COVID-19. With the Oncomine TCR Beta short-read assay, DNA from cultured CD4+ T cells was sequenced. TCRdb recomputed calls from the PCR reads with MiXCR, one row per CDR3 protein. The data show some 9,700 distinct CDR3 sequences, 60% seen once. V gave up 5 bases and J gave up 3 bases; unmatched junction bases: 6. Germline CDR1 LNHDA, CDR2 SQIVND (reference sequence). The CDR3 spans 14 residues. Treatment denoted: roughly ten-day PBMC culture with coronavirus spike peptide pools or control peptides (ViraFEST assay). The unexposed donor gave CD4+ T cells before the COVID-19 pandemic (2011-2018). As regards this clonotype: The antigen remains unidentified.

The receptor was derived from a human donor in good health. The chain combines TRBV19 with TRBJ2-7, with 8 bases aligning to TRBD1. Sequencing input: CD4+ T cells from blood, cultured in vitro. The CDR3 DNA follows: TGTGCCAGTAGTCTTGGGACAGGACGCTACGAGCAGTACTTC. This encodes CASSLGTGRYEQYF.